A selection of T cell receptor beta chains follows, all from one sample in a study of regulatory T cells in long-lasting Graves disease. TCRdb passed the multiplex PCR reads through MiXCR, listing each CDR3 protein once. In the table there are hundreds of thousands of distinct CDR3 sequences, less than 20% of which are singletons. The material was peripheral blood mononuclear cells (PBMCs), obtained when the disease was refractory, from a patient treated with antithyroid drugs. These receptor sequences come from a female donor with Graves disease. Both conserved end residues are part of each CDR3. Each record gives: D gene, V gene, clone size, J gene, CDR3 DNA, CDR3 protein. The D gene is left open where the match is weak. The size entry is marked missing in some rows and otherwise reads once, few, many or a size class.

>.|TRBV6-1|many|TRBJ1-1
TGTGCCAGCAGTGGCTGGCGACGGAAGATGAACACTGAAGCTTTCTTT
CASSGWRRKMNTEAFF
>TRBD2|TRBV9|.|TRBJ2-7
TGTGCCAGCAGCGCAGCCCCTAGCGGGGGGCCCTACGAGCAGTACTTC
CASSAAPSGGPYEQYF
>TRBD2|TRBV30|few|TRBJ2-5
TGTGCCTGGAGCGGACTAGTTTGGGAGACCCAGTACTTC
CAWSGLVWETQYF
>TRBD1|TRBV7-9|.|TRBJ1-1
TGTGCCAGCAGCTTAGGACAGGGTGTCAGGAACACTGAAGCTTTCTTT
CASSLGQGVRNTEAFF
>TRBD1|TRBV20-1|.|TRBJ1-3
TGCAGTGCCGTCCAGGGGGCTCGCGGAAACACCATATATTTT
CSAVQGARGNTIYF
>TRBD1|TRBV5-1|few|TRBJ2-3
TGCGCCAGCAGCCGCCCCGCTGTGCGGGACAGGGGGCGATGGGAGTCGGCAGATACGCAGTATTTT
CASSRPAVRDRGRWESADTQYF
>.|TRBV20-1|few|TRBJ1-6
TGCAGTGCTAGCGATACCCTGATATCCTATAATTCACCCCTCCACTTT
CSASDTLISYNSPLHF
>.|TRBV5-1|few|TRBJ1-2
TGCGCCAGCAGCTTGGATCTATCTCCGGGCGACTATGGCTACACCTTC
CASSLDLSPGDYGYTF
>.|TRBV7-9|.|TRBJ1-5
TGTGCCAGCAGCTTTGGGGGGGTTCGGAGCAATCAGCCCCAGCATTTT
CASSFGGVRSNQPQHF
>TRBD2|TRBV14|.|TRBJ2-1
TGTGCCAGCAGCCAAGACTGGGGGGGACTTGTCCACGAGCAGTTCTTC
CASSQDWGGLVHEQFF
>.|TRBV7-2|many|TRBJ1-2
TGTGCCAGCAGCAGGACAGAGGAAACGGATGGCTACACCTTC
CASSRTEETDGYTF
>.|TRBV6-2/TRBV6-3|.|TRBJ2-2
TGTGCCAGCAGCGGACTCCCACCCGCCGCTCTGACCGGGGAGCTGTTTTTT
CASSGLPPAALTGELFF
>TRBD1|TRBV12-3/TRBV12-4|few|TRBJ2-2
TGTGCCAGCAGTTTACTCAGGGGGTTAGATGGGACCGGGGAGCTGTTTTTT
CASSLLRGLDGTGELFF
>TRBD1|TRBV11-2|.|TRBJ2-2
TGTGCCAGCAGCACCCCCGGGACAGGGACGAACACCGGGGAGCTGTTTTTT
CASSTPGTGTNTGELFF
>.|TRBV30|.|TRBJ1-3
TGTGCCTGGAGTCCGGGGACTGCTGGAAACACCATATATTTT
CAWSPGTAGNTIYF
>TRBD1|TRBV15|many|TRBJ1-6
TGTGCCACCAGCAGATCACCCCGGGACAGTTTAAATTCACCCCTCCACTTT
CATSRSPRDSLNSPLHF
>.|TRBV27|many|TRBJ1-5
TGTGCCAGCAGTCCTCCCTCCCCTGGGCCCCAGCATTTT
CASSPPSPGPQHF
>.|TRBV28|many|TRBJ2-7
TGTGCCACTCTCGGGCCCAAGGGCATCTACGAGCAGTACTTC
CATLGPKGIYEQYF
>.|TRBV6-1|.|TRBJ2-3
TGTGCCAGCAGTGAAAGGGGACACCAGGCAGATACGCAGTATTTT
CASSERGHQADTQYF
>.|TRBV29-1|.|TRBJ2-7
TGCAGCGTTCCTACGATAGGCAACTCCTACGAGCAGTACTTC
CSVPTIGNSYEQYF
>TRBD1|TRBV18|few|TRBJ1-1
TGTGCCAGCTCACCTCAGACAGGGTCGAGCACTGAAGCTTTCTTT
CASSPQTGSSTEAFF
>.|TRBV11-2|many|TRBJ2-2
TGTGCCAGCAGCTTAGCGGCCATTCCGAACACCGGGGAGCTGTTTTTT
CASSLAAIPNTGELFF
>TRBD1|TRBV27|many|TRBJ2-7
TGTGCCAGCAGGGGGGGACAGGGGTCGCGAAACGAGCAGTACTTC
CASRGGQGSRNEQYF
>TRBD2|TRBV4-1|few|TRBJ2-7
TGCGCCAGCAGCCAAGGGCGAGCGGGAGTTTTTCGCGAGCAGTACTTC
CASSQGRAGVFREQYF
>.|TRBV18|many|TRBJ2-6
TGTGCCAGCTCACGCGAAACGGGAGGGGCCAACGTCCTGACTTTC
CASSRETGGANVLTF
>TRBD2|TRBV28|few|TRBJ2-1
TGTGCCAGCAGTACTAGCGGGAGGAACCACAATGAGCAGTTCTTC
CASSTSGRNHNEQFF
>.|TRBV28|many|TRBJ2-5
TGTGCCAGCAGTTTGAGTTACAGACGTGACCGCGAGACCCAGTACTTC
CASSLSYRRDRETQYF
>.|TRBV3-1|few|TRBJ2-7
TGTGCCAGCAGCCAAGTGGTGTACGAGCAGTACTTC
CASSQVVYEQYF
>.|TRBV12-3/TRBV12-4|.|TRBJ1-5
TGTGCCAGCAGTTTGGGCAGGGTGAACAATCAGCCCCAGCATTTT
CASSLGRVNNQPQHF
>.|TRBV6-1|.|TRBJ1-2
TGTGCCGGCAGGGACGGACGGAACTATGGCTACACCTTC
CAGRDGRNYGYTF
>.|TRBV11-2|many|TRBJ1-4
TGTGCCAGCAGCTACACTCCGGGACCGAACAATGAAAAACTGTTTTTT
CASSYTPGPNNEKLFF
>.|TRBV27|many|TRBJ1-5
TGTGCCAGCAGGTCTACCACTGTGAATCAGCCCCAGCATTTT
CASRSTTVNQPQHF
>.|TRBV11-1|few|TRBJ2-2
TGTGCCAGCAAAGGGCGATGGACCGAGGACGGGGCGCTGTTTTTT
CASKGRWTEDGALFF
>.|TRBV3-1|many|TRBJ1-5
TGTGCCAGCAGCCAGAGCCAGATTAGCAATCAGCCCCAGCATTTT
CASSQSQISNQPQHF
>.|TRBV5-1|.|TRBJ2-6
TGTGCCAGCAGCTCCGGGGTTCGGGGCACAGGGGCCAACGTCCTGACTTTC
CASSSGVRGTGANVLTF
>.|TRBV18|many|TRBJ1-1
TGTGCCAGCTCACCGACGTCCGGGGTGGGCACTGAAGCTTTCTTT
CASSPTSGVGTEAFF
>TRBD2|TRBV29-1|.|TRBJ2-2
TGCAGCGGAAGACTAGCGCCGAACACCGGGGAGCTGTTTTTT
CSGRLAPNTGELFF
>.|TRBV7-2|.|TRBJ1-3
TGTGCCAGCAGCTTAGTTGGGGACCGGAGCTCTGGAAACACCATATATTTT
CASSLVGDRSSGNTIYF
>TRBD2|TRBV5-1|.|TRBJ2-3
TGCGCCAGCAGCTCGGAGCGGGGGACAGATACGCAGTATTTT
CASSSERGTDTQYF
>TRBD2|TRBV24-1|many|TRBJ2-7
TGTGCCACCGCGGGGCTAGCGGGAACCGAGCAGTACTTC
CATAGLAGTEQYF
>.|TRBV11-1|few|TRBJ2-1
TGTGCCAGCAGCTTAGCAGCGGCGAGGGCCAATGAGCAGTTCTTC
CASSLAAARANEQFF
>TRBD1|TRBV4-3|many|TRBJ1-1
TGTGCCAGCAGGGGACAGGGGAGGACTGAAGCTTTCTTT
CASRGQGRTEAFF
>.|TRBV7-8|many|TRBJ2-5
TGTGCCAGCAGCCAGAACATTAGAAGAGAGACCCAGTACTTC
CASSQNIRRETQYF
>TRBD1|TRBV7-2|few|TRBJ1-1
TGTGCCAGCAGCTTATATCAGGGGGCTGGGACTGAAGCTTTCTTT
CASSLYQGAGTEAFF
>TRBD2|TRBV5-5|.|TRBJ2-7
TGTGCCAGCAGCCCGTCCGGGCTAGCGGGATTTGAGCAGTACTTC
CASSPSGLAGFEQYF
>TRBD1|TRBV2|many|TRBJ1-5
TGTGCCAGCACCAAGGACAGGGGGGAACAGCCCCAGCATTTT
CASTKDRGEQPQHF
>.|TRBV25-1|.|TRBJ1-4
TGTGCCAGTAAGCCAGCAACTAATGAAAAACTGTTTTTT
CASKPATNEKLFF
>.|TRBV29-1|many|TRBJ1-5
TGCAGCGTCGTCTGGGGTAGCAATCAGCCCCAGCATTTT
CSVVWGSNQPQHF
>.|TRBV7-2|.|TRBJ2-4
TGTGCCAGCAGCCCGACCCGAGTGAGCTCCCTAGCCAAAAACATTCAGTACTTC
CASSPTRVSSLAKNIQYF
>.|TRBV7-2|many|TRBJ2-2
TGTGCCAGCAGACCCAGCGCGAACACCGGGGAGCTGTTTTTT
CASRPSANTGELFF
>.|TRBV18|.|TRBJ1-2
TGTGCCAGCTCACCTCCCCCTAACTATGGCTACACCTTC
CASSPPPNYGYTF
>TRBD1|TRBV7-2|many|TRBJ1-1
TGTGCCAGCAGCCCCTGGACAGGGGCTGAAGCTTTCTTT
CASSPWTGAEAFF
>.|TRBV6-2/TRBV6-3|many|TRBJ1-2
TGTGCCAGCAGTAGATGGGACGTCCGCGGCTACACCTTC
CASSRWDVRGYTF
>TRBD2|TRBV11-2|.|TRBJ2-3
TGTGCCAGCAGCTTAATGGGAGGGGACACAGATACGCAGTATTTT
CASSLMGGDTDTQYF
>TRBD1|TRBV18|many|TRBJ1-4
TGTGCCAGCTCACCAAACGCACAGGGGGCCGGTGAAAAACTGTTTTTT
CASSPNAQGAGEKLFF
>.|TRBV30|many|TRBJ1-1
TGTGCCTGGAGTGATTTAAGGGGTGAAGCTTTCTTT
CAWSDLRGEAFF
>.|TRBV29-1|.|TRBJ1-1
TGCAGCGTTGATGGGTCACAGGGTGAAGCTTTCTTT
CSVDGSQGEAFF
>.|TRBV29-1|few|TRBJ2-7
TGCAGCGTTGAAAATGGGGGGCCCGAGCAGTACTTC
CSVENGGPEQYF
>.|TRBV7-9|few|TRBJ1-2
TGTGCCAGCAGCCAAGGGTCCGGAAACTATGGCTACACCTTC
CASSQGSGNYGYTF
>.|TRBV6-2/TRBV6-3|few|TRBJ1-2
TGTGCCAGCAGTTCCGAGGGAGGGGCGTTCTATGGCTACACCTTC
CASSSEGGAFYGYTF